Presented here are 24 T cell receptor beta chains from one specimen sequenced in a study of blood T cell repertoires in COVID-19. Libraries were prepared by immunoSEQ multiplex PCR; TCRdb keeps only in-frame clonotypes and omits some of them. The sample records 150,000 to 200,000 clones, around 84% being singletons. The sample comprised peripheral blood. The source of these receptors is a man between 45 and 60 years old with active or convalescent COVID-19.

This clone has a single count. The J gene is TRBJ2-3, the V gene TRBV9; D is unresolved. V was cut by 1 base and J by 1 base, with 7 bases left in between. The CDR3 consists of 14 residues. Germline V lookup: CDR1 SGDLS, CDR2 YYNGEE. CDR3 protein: CASSVNAGTDTQYF. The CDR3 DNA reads TGTGCCAGCAGCGTAAATGCGGGCACAGATACGCAGTATTTT.

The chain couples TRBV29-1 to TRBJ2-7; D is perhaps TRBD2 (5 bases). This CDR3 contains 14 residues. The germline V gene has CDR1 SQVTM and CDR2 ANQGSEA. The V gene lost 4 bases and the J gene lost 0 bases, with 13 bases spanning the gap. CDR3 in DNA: TGCAGCGTTGTGCGGGCTGGAGCCTCCTACGAGCAGTACTTC. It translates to CSVVRAGASYEQYF.

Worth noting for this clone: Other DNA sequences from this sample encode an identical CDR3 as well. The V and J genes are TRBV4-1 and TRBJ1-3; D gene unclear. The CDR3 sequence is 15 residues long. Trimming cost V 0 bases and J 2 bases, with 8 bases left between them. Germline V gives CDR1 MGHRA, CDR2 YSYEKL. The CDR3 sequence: CASSQDERTGNTIYF. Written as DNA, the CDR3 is TGCGCCAGCAGCCAAGATGAGAGGACTGGAAACACCATATATTTT.

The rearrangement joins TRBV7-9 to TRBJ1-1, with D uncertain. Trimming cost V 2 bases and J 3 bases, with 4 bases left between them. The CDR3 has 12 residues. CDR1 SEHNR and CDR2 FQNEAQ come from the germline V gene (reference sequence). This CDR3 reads CASSLQYTEAFF. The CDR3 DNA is TGTGCCAGCAGCTTACAATACACTGAAGCTTTCTTT. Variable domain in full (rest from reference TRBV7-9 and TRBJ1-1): DTGVSQNPRHKITKRGQNVTFRCDPISEHNRLYWYRQTLGQGPEFLTYFQNEAQLEKSRLLSDRFSAERPKGSFSTLEIQRTEQGDSAMYLCASSLQYTEAFFGQGTRLTVV.

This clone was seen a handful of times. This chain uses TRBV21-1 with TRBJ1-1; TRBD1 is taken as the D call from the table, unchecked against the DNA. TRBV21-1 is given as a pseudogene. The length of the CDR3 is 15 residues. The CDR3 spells CASSGWDRGPDEAFF. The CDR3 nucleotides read TGTGCCAGCAGCGGATGGGACAGGGGGCCGGATGAAGCTTTCTTT.

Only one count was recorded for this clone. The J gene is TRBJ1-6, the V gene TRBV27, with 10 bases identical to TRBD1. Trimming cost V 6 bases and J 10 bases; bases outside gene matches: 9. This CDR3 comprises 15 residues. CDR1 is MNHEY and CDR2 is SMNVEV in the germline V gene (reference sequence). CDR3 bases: TGTGCCAGCAGCCTCGGGACAGGGGTTGGGTCACCCCTCCACTTT. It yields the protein CASSLGTGVGSPLHF.

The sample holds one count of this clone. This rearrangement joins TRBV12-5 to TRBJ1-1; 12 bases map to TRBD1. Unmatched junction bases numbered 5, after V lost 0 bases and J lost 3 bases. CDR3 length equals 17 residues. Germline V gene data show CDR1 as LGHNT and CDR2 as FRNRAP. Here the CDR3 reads CASGLVPGTGGYTEAFF. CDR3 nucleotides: TGTGCTAGTGGTTTGGTACCAGGGACAGGGGGCTACACTGAAGCTTTCTTT.

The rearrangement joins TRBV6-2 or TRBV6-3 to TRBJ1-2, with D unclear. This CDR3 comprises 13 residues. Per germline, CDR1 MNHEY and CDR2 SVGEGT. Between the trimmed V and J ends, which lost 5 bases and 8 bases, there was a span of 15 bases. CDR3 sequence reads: CASSPWSGGGYTF. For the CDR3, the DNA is TGTGCCAGCAGTCCGTGGAGCGGTGGCGGCTACACCTTC.

CDR3 nucleotides: TGTGCCAGCAGCTTAGTTAACGTCGCCGGTGCGCTCGCATATACCTACGAGCAGTACTTC. Translated, it gives CASSLVNVAGALAYTYEQYF. The chain joins TRBV7-8 to TRBJ2-7; the D is unclear. From germline, CDR1 is SGHVS and CDR2 FQNEAQ. Trimming pared 1 base from V and 2 bases from J, leaving 27 bases between. This CDR3 contains 20 residues.

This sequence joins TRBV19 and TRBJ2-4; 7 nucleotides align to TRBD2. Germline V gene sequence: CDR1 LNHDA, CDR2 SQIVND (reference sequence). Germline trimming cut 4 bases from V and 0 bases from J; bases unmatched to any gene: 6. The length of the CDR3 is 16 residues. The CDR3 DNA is TGTGCCAGTAGTACATCAGCTAGCGGAGCCAAAAACATTCAGTACTTC. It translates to CASSTSASGAKNIQYF.

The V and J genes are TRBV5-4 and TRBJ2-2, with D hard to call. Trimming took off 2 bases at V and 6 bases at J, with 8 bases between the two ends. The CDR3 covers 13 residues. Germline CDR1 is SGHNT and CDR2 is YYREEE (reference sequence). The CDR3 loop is CASSFSPPGELFF. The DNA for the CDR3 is TGTGCCAGCAGCTTTAGTCCCCCCGGGGAGCTGTTTTTT.

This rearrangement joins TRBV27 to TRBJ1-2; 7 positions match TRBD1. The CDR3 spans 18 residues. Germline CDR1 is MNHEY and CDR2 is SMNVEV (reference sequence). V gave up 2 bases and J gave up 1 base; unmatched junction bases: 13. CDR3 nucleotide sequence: TGTGCCAGCAGTTTAAGGGGCCATCCCGGGACAGATAACTATGGCTACACCTTC. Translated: CASSLRGHPGTDNYGYTF.

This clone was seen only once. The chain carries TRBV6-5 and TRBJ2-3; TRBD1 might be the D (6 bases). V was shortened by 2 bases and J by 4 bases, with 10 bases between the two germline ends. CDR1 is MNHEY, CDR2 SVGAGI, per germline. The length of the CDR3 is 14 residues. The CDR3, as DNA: TGTGCCAGCAGTTACACACAGGGTTCAGATACGCAGTATTTT. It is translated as CASSYTQGSDTQYF.

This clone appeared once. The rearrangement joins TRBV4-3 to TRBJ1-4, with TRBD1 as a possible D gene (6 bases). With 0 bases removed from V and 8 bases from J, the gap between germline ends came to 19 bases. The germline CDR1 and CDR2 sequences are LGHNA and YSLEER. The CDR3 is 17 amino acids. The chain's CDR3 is CASSQESLGGAGEKLFF. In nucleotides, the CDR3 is TGCGCCAGCAGCCAAGAATCACTCGGGGGGGCGGGAGAAAAACTGTTTTTT.

CDR3 in amino acids: CASSPKAAGGTQYF. The DNA for the CDR3 is TGTGCCAGCAGCCCTAAGGCGGCAGGGGGGACCCAGTACTTC. This chain joins TRBV11-3 and TRBJ2-5, with TRBD1 identical over 7 bases. V trimming: 5 bases; J trimming: 7 bases; junction bases outside the gene matches: 10. The CDR3 has 14 amino acids. Germline V gene sequence: CDR1 SGHNT, CDR2 YENEEA.

CDR3 DNA sequence: TGTGCCAGCAGCTTTAGCGGGACTAGCGGGGGGCCGGACGAGCAGTACTTC. Translating it yields CASSFSGTSGGPDEQYF. The rearrangement links TRBV7-9 to TRBJ2-7; 15 positions agree with TRBD2. The CDR3 runs 17 residues. With 3 bases clipped from V and 5 bases from J, the junction kept 8 bases outside the gene matches. The germline gives CDR1 SEHNR, CDR2 FQNEAQ (reference sequence).

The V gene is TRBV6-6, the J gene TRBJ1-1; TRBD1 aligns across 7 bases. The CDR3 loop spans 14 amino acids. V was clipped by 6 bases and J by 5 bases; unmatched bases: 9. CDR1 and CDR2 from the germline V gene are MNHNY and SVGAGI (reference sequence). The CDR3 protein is CASSFPTGRTEAFF. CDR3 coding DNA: TGTGCCAGCAGCTTCCCGACAGGGAGAACTGAAGCTTTCTTT.

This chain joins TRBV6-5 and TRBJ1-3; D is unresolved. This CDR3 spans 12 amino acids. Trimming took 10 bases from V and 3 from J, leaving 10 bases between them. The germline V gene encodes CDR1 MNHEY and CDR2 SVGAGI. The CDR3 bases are TGTGCCACCTCACGGGGTGGAAACACCATATATTTT. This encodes CATSRGGNTIYF.

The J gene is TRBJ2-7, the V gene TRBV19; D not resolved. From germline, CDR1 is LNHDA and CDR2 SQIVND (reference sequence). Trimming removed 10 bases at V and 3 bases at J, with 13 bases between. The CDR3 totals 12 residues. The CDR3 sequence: CATVGPGYEQYF. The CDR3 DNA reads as TGTGCCACAGTAGGCCCGGGCTACGAGCAGTACTTC.

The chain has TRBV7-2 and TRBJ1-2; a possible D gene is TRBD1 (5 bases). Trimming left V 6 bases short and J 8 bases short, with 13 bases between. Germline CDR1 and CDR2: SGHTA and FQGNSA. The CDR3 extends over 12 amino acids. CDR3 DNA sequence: TGTGCCAGCAGAAGACAGTTTGAAGGCTACACCTTC. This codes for CASRRQFEGYTF.

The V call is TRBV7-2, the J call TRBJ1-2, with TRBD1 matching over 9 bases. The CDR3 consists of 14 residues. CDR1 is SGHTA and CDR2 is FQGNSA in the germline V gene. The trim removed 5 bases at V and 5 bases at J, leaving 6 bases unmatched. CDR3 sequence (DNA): TGTGCCAGCAGCACTGACGGGACAGGGTATGGCTACACCTTC. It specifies CASSTDGTGYGYTF. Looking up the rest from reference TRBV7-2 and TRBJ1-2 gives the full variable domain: GAGVSQSPSNKVTEKGKDVELRCDPISGHTALYWYRQSLGQGLEFLIYFQGNSAPDKSGLPSDRFSAERTGGSVSTLTIQRTQQEDSAVYLCASSTDGTGYGYTFGSGTRLTVV.

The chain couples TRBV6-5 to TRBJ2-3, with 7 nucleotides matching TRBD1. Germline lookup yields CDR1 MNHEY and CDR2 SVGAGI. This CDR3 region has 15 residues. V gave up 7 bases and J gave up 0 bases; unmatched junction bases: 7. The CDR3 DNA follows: TGTGCCAGCACCACGACAGGGCAAAGCACAGATACGCAGTATTTT. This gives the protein CASTTTGQSTDTQYF.

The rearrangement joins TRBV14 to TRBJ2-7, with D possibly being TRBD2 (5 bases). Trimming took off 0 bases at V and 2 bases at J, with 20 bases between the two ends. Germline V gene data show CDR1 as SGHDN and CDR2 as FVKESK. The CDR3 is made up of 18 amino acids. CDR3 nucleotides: TGTGCCAGCAGCCAAGATGAGGCGCGGAATAGCGCCACCTACGAGCAGTACTTC. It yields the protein CASSQDEARNSATYEQYF.

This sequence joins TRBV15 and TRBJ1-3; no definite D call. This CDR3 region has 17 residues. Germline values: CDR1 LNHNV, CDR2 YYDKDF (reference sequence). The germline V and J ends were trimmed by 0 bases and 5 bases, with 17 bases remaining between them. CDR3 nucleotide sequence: TGTGCCACCAGCAGAGATTCGGGTGGCGGAGCCAGAAACACCATATATTTT. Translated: CATSRDSGGGARNTIYF.